This entry lists 8 T cell receptor beta chains sequenced from one sample in a study of T cell responses to AZD1222 COVID-19 vaccine (dated by TCRdb to about 2021). Libraries were constructed by the immunoSEQ multiplex PCR assay. Held by TCRdb, this immuneACCESS table contains in-frame sequences only and omits some clones. Under half of the omission traces to an unresolved V gene where checked; the cause of the rest is unknown. The sample records about 140,000 clones, under 95% of which are singletons. The ten largest clones add up to around 7.6% of the sample. In the paper's terms, the time point label means: about 28 days (+/-7) after the second vaccine dose. Interpreted using the paper, the treatment or condition label stands for: meningococcal conjugate vaccine given as trial control. The starting material was peripheral blood, obtained 28 days after the second dose of the MenACWY control vaccine. The origin of the receptors is an adult who received the MenACWY meningococcal vaccine as a control.

The chain is built from TRBV30 and TRBJ1-1; D is unresolved. The germline V gene has CDR1 GTSNPN and CDR2 SVGIG (reference sequence). There are 13 residues in the CDR3. V was pared by 2 bases and J by 1 base, with 8 bases between. Written as DNA, the CDR3 is TGTGCCTGGAGTCCGACAACGAACACTGAAGCTTTCTTT. Protein: CAWSPTTNTEAFF.

The rearrangement uses TRBV20-1 and TRBJ1-1; possibly TRBD1 for D (5 bases). The CDR3 runs to 11 residues. Germline CDR1 is DFQATT and CDR2 is SNEGSKA (reference sequence). V was trimmed by 0 bases and J by 8 bases, leaving 7 bases between them. CDR3 in DNA: TGCAGTGCTAGAGATACAGGCGAAGCTTTCTTT. It yields the protein CSARDTGEAFF.

The chain has TRBV7-9 and TRBJ2-7; a weak D match, TRBD1 (5 bases). The CDR3 is 13 residues long. V was clipped by 5 bases and J by 3 bases, with 11 bases between them. The germline CDR1 and CDR2 sequences are SEHNR and FQNEAQ (reference sequence). CDR3 residues: CASSRQKNYEQYF. The CDR3 DNA follows: TGTGCCAGCAGCAGACAGAAAAACTACGAGCAGTACTTC.

Here the CDR3 reads CASSDREVNYGYTF. The CDR3 DNA sequence: TGTGCCAGCAGCGACAGGGAAGTGAACTATGGCTACACCTTC. This rearrangement joins TRBV6-5 to TRBJ1-2; 7 nucleotides align to TRBD1. Germline loops: CDR1 MNHEY, CDR2 SVGAGI. V dropped 6 bases and J dropped 2; count of bases not matched to a gene: 6. The CDR3 consists of 14 residues.

This chain joins TRBV7-9 and TRBJ1-1, with unresolved D. Germline loops: CDR1 SEHNR, CDR2 FQNEAQ (reference sequence). Trimming removed 4 bases at V and 4 bases at J, with 13 bases between. The CDR3 length is 14 residues. CDR3 coding DNA: TGTGCCAGCAGCTCCGCGGTAGGGTCCACTGAAGCTTTCTTT. Protein sequence: CASSSAVGSTEAFF.

J is TRBJ2-2 and V is TRBV6-4, with TRBD1 as a possible D gene (5 bases). Trimming removed 3 bases from V and 3 bases from J, with 11 bases in between. CDR3 length: 15 amino acids. The germline CDR1 and CDR2 sequences are MRHNA and SNTAGT. CDR3 sequence (DNA): TGTGCCAGCAGTGAAGATGGGGCGGACACCGGGGAGCTGTTTTTT. It is translated as CASSEDGADTGELFF.

CDR3 sequence: CASSLAAGASNEKLFF. Written as DNA, the CDR3 is TGTGCCAGCAGCTTAGCTGCGGGGGCGTCGAATGAAAAACTGTTTTTT. The chain couples TRBV7-8 to TRBJ1-4; tentative D call: TRBD1 (6 bases). Germline V CDR1 and CDR2: SGHVS, FQNEAQ. This CDR3 has 16 amino acids. V was clipped by 0 bases and J by 5 bases, with 13 bases between them. Full variable domain (outside the CDR3, taken from reference TRBV7-8 and TRBJ1-4): GAGVSQSPRYKVAKRGQDVALRCDPISGHVSLFWYQQALGQGPEFLTYFQNEAQLDKSGLPSDRFFAERPEGSVSTLKIQRTQQEDSAVYLCASSLAAGASNEKLFFGSGTQLSVL.

This clone was seen only once. The gene calls are TRBV30 and TRBJ1-3; 7 nucleotides align to TRBD1. Germline V gene sequence: CDR1 GTSNPN, CDR2 SVGIG (reference sequence). V trimming: 5 bases; J trimming: 4 bases; junction bases outside the gene matches: 8. The CDR3 has 14 amino acids. The CDR3 sequence: CAWLRQGSGNTIYF. The CDR3, as DNA: TGTGCCTGGCTAAGACAGGGTTCGGGAAACACCATATATTTT.